The 30 T cell receptor beta chains below were found in one sample sequenced in a study of shared clonotypes between healthy human individuals. TCRdb's copy holds only in-frame clones and misses some; the assay was immunoSEQ multiplex PCR. The table includes around 1.1 million clones, approximately 80% detected once. The specimen was memory CD4+ T cells from PBMCs. Subset in this sample: CD45RA-negative fraction. The receptors were gathered from a man aged 18 to 29 in good health. Some clones in this sample may be carry-over from other donors' samples.

The genes are TRBV5-5 and TRBJ1-3, with D perhaps TRBD1 (5 bases). This CDR3 contains 15 residues. V lost 1 base to trimming and J lost 0 bases, with 8 bases between them. Germline V gene lookup returns CDR1 SGHKS and CDR2 YYEKEE (reference sequence). This chain's CDR3 is CASSLSRDSGNTIYF. The CDR3 nucleotides read TGTGCCAGCAGCTTGTCCAGGGACTCTGGAAACACCATATATTTT.

The V and J genes are TRBV5-1 and TRBJ2-1; TRBD1 might be the D (5 bases). V lost 4 bases and J 5 bases, leaving 13 bases between the germline ends. Germline V gene data show CDR1 as SGHRS and CDR2 as YFSETQ. The CDR3 spans 14 residues. CDR3 nucleotide sequence: TGCGCCAGCAGCGACAGATTGGGTGACAATGAGCAGTTCTTC. Amino acids: CASSDRLGDNEQFF.

Regarding this clone: Within the sample, other DNA sequences also encode this same CDR3. The chain couples TRBV9 to TRBJ2-6; D is unclear. The CDR3 has 14 residues. The germline V gene has CDR1 SGDLS and CDR2 YYNGEE. V was clipped by 0 bases and J by 1 base, with 2 bases between them. The CDR3, as DNA: TGTGCCAGCAGCGTAGGTTCTGGGGCCAACGTCCTGACTTTC. Its protein product is CASSVGSGANVLTF.

The V call is TRBV2, the J call TRBJ1-1, with D hard to call. The CDR3 spans 11 residues. The V gene's germline CDR1 is SNHLY and CDR2 FYNNEI. V was clipped by 7 bases and J by 9 bases, with 12 bases between them. The chain's CDR3 is CASNSKAQAFF. DNA of the CDR3: TGTGCCAGCAATAGCAAAGCCCAAGCTTTCTTT.

V gene TRBV10-2 combines with J gene TRBJ2-1; D perhaps matches TRBD1 (7 bases). Trimming cost V 6 bases and J 0 bases, with 15 bases left between them. Germline CDR1 reads WSHSY; CDR2 reads SAAADI. This CDR3 spans 16 amino acids. The CDR3 sequence: CASRGDSGRSYNEQFF. Written as DNA, the CDR3 is TGCGCCAGCAGGGGGGACAGCGGGCGCTCCTACAATGAGCAGTTCTTC.

V is TRBV5-8 and J is TRBJ2-6, with a weak D call TRBD2 (5 bases). From germline, CDR1 is SGHTS and CDR2 YDEGEE. The length of the CDR3 is 17 residues. V lost 3 bases and J lost 0, with 13 bases in between. The CDR3 is CASSSGTYLSGANVLTF. For the CDR3, the DNA is TGTGCCAGCAGCTCGGGAACCTATCTCTCTGGGGCCAACGTCCTGACTTTC.

About this clone itself: This sample includes further DNA sequences coding for the same CDR3. The V gene is TRBV28, the J gene TRBJ1-4; TRBD1 is a possible D gene (5 bases). From germline, CDR1 is MDHEN and CDR2 SYDVKM. The CDR3 is made up of 13 amino acids. Trimming left V 4 bases short and J 5 bases short, with 8 bases between. This CDR3 reads CASSYGGNEKLFF. The CDR3 nucleotides read TGTGCCAGCAGTTACGGGGGAAATGAAAAACTGTTTTTT.

The chain has TRBV14 and TRBJ1-3; D remains unclear. Germline assignment: CDR1 SGHDN and CDR2 FVKESK. Deletions cut 4 bases from V and 4 bases from J, with 8 bases between. This CDR3 has 13 residues. CDR3 sequence: CASSPRIGNTIYF. CDR3 nucleotides: TGTGCCAGCAGCCCCAGGATCGGAAACACCATATATTTT.

V and J are TRBV11-3 and TRBJ2-2, with TRBD1 matching over 9 bases. The germline gives CDR1 SGHNT, CDR2 YENEEA. The junction had 4 bases not matched to a gene; V was cut back by 4 bases and J by 1 base. This CDR3 spans 16 amino acids. CDR3 region: CASSSQTGGNTGELFF. The CDR3 bases are TGTGCCAGCAGCTCCCAGACAGGGGGGAACACCGGGGAGCTGTTTTTT.

J is TRBJ2-2 and V is TRBV19; 7 nucleotides align to TRBD1. The CDR3 has 14 amino acids. Germline V lookup: CDR1 LNHDA, CDR2 SQIVND (reference sequence). The V segment lost 9 bases and the J segment 1 base; nucleotides outside the gene matches: 5. The CDR3 protein is CASTTGRNTGELFF. CDR3 coding DNA: TGTGCCAGCACGACAGGGAGGAACACCGGGGAGCTGTTTTTT. The variable domain in full, with the rest retrieved from reference TRBV19 and TRBJ2-2, is DGGITQSPKYLFRKEGQNVTLSCEQNLNHDAMYWYRQDPGQGLRLIYYSQIVNDFQKGDIAEGYSVSREKKESFPLTVTSAQKNPTAFYLCASTTGRNTGELFFGEGSRLTVL.

The chain links TRBV7-9 to TRBJ1-2; no firm D call. This CDR3 has 14 amino acids. Per the germline V gene, CDR1 is SEHNR and CDR2 is FQNEAQ (reference sequence). V was trimmed by 5 bases and J by 7 bases, leaving 17 bases between them. CDR3 loop: CASSRGSLDGGYTF. Here the CDR3 DNA reads TGTGCCAGCAGCAGAGGGTCGTTGGACGGTGGCTACACCTTC.

The genes are TRBV5-1 and TRBJ2-1, with 8 bases aligning to TRBD2. V dropped 4 bases and J dropped 8; count of bases not matched to a gene: 11. Germline CDR1 reads SGHRS; CDR2 reads YFSETQ. This CDR3 is 15 amino acids long. The CDR3 DNA sequence: TGCGCCAGCAGCCACGGGAGGGCCGGGGGCGATGAGCAGTTCTTC. It codes for CASSHGRAGGDEQFF.

This chain joins TRBV4-2 and TRBJ2-7; D unclear. V gave up 0 bases and J gave up 3 bases, with 12 bases separating them. This CDR3 is built from 15 residues. Germline assignment: CDR1 LGHNA and CDR2 YNFKEQ. The CDR3: CASSQEGSGLYEQYF. The CDR3 region has the DNA TGTGCCAGCAGCCAAGAAGGTTCTGGCCTCTACGAGCAGTACTTC.

This clone was seen only a few times. The genes are TRBV28 and TRBJ2-7; D is perhaps TRBD2 (6 bases). V lost 5 bases, J lost 5 bases, and 19 bases lay in between. The CDR3 loop spans 15 amino acids. CDR1 is MDHEN and CDR2 is SYDVKM in the germline V gene. CDR3 coding DNA: TGTGCCAGCAGTGTCCCGGGACTCAGTTGGGACGAGCAGTACTTC. It codes for CASSVPGLSWDEQYF.

The DNA for the CDR3 is TGTGCCAGCAGTCAGCTAGCGGGAGCCGAGCAGTACTTC. Translation: CASSQLAGAEQYF. The chain joins TRBV7-3 to TRBJ2-7; 10 bases line up with TRBD2. V dropped 6 bases and J dropped 6; count of bases not matched to a gene: 5. CDR3 length: 13 amino acids. The germline gives CDR1 SGHTA, CDR2 FQGTGA.

The V and J genes are TRBV2 and TRBJ2-6; D is ambiguous. The CDR3 sequence is 16 residues long. Germline assignment: CDR1 SNHLY and CDR2 FYNNEI. V was cut by 1 base and J by 4 bases, with 11 bases left in between. In DNA form, the CDR3 reads TGTGCCAGCAGTGAAGGGGGTCGATCAGGGGCCAACGTCCTGACTTTC. This gives the protein CASSEGGRSGANVLTF.

The V gene is TRBV4-2, the J gene TRBJ2-3, with 10 bases fitting TRBD1. V lost 0 bases to trimming and J lost 9 bases; unmatched junction nucleotides: 12. This CDR3 region has 17 residues. Per the germline V gene, CDR1 is LGHNA and CDR2 is YNFKEQ. CDR3 DNA: TGTGCCAGCAGCCAAGATGCCGGGACAGGGGTTTCGAGAACGCAGTATTTT. This gives the protein CASSQDAGTGVSRTQYF.

The chain combines TRBV11-2 with TRBJ2-1; D is unclear. The CDR3 loop spans 13 amino acids. Trimming shortened V by 5 bases and J by 6 bases, and 11 bases separated the two germline ends. CDR1 and CDR2 (germline): SGHAT, FQNNGV. CDR3 loop: CASSPLVPNEQFF. CDR3 nucleotides: TGTGCCAGCAGCCCTCTAGTTCCCAATGAGCAGTTCTTC.

V is TRBV18 and J is TRBJ1-5; weak D call: TRBD1 (5 bases). This CDR3 spans 15 amino acids. From germline, CDR1 is KGHSH and CDR2 LQKENI. Trimming left V 3 bases short and J 7 bases short, with 16 bases between. CDR3 bases: TGTGCCAGCTCACCTGGAAATGGGGGTCGGCAGCCCCAGCATTTT. As protein: CASSPGNGGRQPQHF.

The chain recombines TRBV6-1 with TRBJ2-7; 9 positions match TRBD2. Germline V gene data show CDR1 as MNHNS and CDR2 as SASEGT. CDR3 length: 15 residues. The J segment lost 5 bases and the V segment lost 2 bases, leaving 7 bases of the junction unmatched. The CDR3 DNA follows: TGTGCCAGCAGTGAACTCGGGACTAGCTCTAACGAGCAGTACTTC. It encodes CASSELGTSSNEQYF.

This chain connects TRBV28 to TRBJ1-1, with 7 bases identical to TRBD1. There are 14 residues in the CDR3. Germline V CDR1 and CDR2: MDHEN, SYDVKM. V lost 6 bases, J lost 5 bases, and 9 bases stayed unmatched. This CDR3 is CASRLQGERTEAFF. In DNA form, the CDR3 reads TGTGCCAGCAGGCTCCAGGGGGAGAGGACTGAAGCTTTCTTT.

This sequence joins TRBV5-1 and TRBJ1-1, with a weak D call TRBD1 (6 bases). From germline, CDR1 is SGHRS and CDR2 YFSETQ. This CDR3 region has 15 residues. V lost 3 bases and J lost 1, with 13 bases in between. CDR3 DNA: TGCGCCAGCAGCTCAGGGGACCAACGGAACACTGAAGCTTTCTTT. Its protein is CASSSGDQRNTEAFF.

The V and J genes are TRBV6-1 and TRBJ1-5; D is ambiguous. The V and J ends lost 5 bases and 5 bases respectively, with 10 bases between them. Germline V gene lookup returns CDR1 MNHNS and CDR2 SASEGT. The length of the CDR3 is 13 residues. The CDR3 here is CASSPGPYQPQHF. CDR3 bases: TGTGCCAGCAGTCCCGGGCCTTATCAGCCCCAGCATTTT.

The chain couples TRBV7-2 to TRBJ2-1; maybe TRBD1 (6 bases). Between the trimmed V and J ends, which lost 2 bases and 2 bases, there was a span of 16 bases. Germline-derived CDR1 and CDR2 are SGHTA and FQGNSA. CDR3 length: 17 amino acids. CDR3 region: CASSLPGAPLTYNEQFF. In DNA, the CDR3 is TGTGCCAGCAGCTTACCAGGGGCGCCTCTTACCTACAATGAGCAGTTCTTC.

The rearrangement uses TRBV7-6 and TRBJ2-3; D is uncertain. V lost 5 bases to trimming and J lost 2 bases, with 17 bases between them. Germline loops: CDR1 SGHVS, CDR2 FNYEAQ. This CDR3 has 16 amino acids. CDR3 sequence: CASSQTGSTYTDTQYF. The DNA of the CDR3 is TGTGCCAGCAGCCAAACTGGAAGTACCTACACAGATACGCAGTATTTT.

The chain combines TRBV7-2 with TRBJ2-1, with D perhaps TRBD1 (6 bases). This CDR3 comprises 16 residues. With 0 bases removed from V and 4 bases from J, the gap between germline ends came to 13 bases. CDR1 is SGHTA and CDR2 is FQGNSA in the germline V gene. DNA for the CDR3: TGTGCCAGCAGCTTAGCCCTAGGGGGAGCGTACAATGAGCAGTTCTTC. Protein product: CASSLALGGAYNEQFF.

The chain couples TRBV7-8 to TRBJ1-5, with a tentative D call TRBD1 (5 bases). From germline, CDR1 is SGHVS and CDR2 FQNEAQ. V lost 5 bases to trimming and J lost 5 bases, with 10 bases between them. This CDR3 has 13 amino acids. CDR3 in amino acids: CASSLLQDQPQHF. CDR3 nucleotides: TGTGCCAGCAGCCTTTTACAGGATCAGCCCCAGCATTTT.

This chain connects TRBV6-5 to TRBJ2-7, with 10 positions matching TRBD1. J was trimmed by 2 bases and V by 2 bases; bases with no gene match: 3. The CDR3 is made up of 15 amino acids. Germline V gene data show CDR1 as MNHEY and CDR2 as SVGAGI. The CDR3 DNA reads TGTGCCAGCAGTTACCGGACAGGGGGGCCCTACGAGCAGTACTTC. Translated: CASSYRTGGPYEQYF.

For the CDR3, the DNA is TGTGCCAGCAGCCCGGGACAGGGGGCATCCTCTGGGGCCAACGTCCTGACTTTC. This sequence encodes CASSPGQGASSGANVLTF. The chain carries TRBV7-9 and TRBJ2-6; 12 bases are shared with TRBD1. The length of the CDR3 is 18 residues. Germline V gives CDR1 SEHNR, CDR2 FQNEAQ (reference sequence). The junction had 5 bases not matched to a gene; V was cut back by 5 bases and J by 0 bases.

In its sample, this clone was seen a few times. In the same sample, other DNA sequences code for this CDR3. This chain uses TRBV7-6 with TRBJ2-1, with D hard to call. This CDR3 region has 12 residues. Germline assignment: CDR1 SGHVS and CDR2 FNYEAQ. With 5 bases removed from V and 7 bases from J, the gap between germline ends came to 9 bases. The CDR3 loop is CASSPPLNEQFF. DNA for the CDR3: TGTGCCAGCAGCCCCCCCTTAAATGAGCAGTTCTTC.